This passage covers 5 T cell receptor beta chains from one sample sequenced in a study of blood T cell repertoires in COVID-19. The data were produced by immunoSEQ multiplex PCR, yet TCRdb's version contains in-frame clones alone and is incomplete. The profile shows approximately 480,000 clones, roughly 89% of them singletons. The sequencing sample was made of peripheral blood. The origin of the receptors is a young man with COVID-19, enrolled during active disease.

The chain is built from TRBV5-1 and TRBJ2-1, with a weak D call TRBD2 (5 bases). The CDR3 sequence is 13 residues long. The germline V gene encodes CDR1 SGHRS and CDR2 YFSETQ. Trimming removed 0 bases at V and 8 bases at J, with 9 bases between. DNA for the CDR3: TGCGCCAGCAGCTTGGCCCGGGGTGATGAGCAGTTCTTC. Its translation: CASSLARGDEQFF.

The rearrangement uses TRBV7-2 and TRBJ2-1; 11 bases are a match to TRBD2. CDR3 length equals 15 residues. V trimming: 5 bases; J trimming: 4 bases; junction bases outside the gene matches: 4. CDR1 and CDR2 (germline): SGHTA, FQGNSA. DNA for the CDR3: TGTGCCAGCAGCCAGACTAGCGGGGCTTACAATGAGCAGTTCTTC. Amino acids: CASSQTSGAYNEQFF.

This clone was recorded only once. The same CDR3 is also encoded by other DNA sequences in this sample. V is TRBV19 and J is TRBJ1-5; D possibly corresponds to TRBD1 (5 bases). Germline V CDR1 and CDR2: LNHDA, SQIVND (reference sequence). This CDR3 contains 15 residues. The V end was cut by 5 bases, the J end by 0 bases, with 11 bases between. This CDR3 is CASSPGHNSNQPQHF. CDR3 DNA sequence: TGTGCCAGTAGTCCCGGACACAATAGCAATCAGCCCCAGCATTTT.

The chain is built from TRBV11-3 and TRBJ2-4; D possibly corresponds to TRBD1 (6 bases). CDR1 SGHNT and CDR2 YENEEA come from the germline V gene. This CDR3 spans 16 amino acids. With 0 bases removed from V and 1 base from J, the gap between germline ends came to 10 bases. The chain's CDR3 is CASSLEGARAKNIQYF. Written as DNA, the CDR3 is TGTGCCAGCAGCTTAGAGGGGGCGAGGGCCAAAAACATTCAGTACTTC.

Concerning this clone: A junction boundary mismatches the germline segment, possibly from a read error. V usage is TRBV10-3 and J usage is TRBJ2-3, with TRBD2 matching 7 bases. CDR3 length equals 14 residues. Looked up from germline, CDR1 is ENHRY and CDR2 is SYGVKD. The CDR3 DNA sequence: TGTGCCATCAAGGCGGGCGGGAGCATAGATACGCAGTATTTT. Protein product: CAIKAGGSIDTQYF.